The 7 T cell receptor beta chains given below trace back to one sample, sequenced in a study of blood T cell repertoires in COVID-19. Measured with immunoSEQ multiplex PCR; TCRdb has only the in-frame clones, and not every one. The sample shows about 300,000 clones, 84% of them seen only once. Sequenced material: peripheral blood. These receptors were taken from a human donor with COVID-19, enrolled during active disease. The donor label of this sample is uncertain.

The J gene is TRBJ2-3, the V gene TRBV20-1; 7 nucleotides line up with TRBD2. The V gene end was trimmed by 6 bases and the J gene end by 8 bases; junction bases not matched to a gene: 5. CDR1 and CDR2 (germline): DFQATT, SNEGSKA (reference sequence). The CDR3 contains 11 residues. CDR3 sequence: CSAAGEPTQYF. Written as DNA, the CDR3 is TGCAGTGCGGCGGGAGAACCTACGCAGTATTTT.

Notes on this clone: Other DNA variants within this sample encode the same CDR3. The V and J genes are TRBV19 and TRBJ1-2; D gene ambiguous. The germline V gene has CDR1 LNHDA and CDR2 SQIVND (reference sequence). The V gene lost 1 base and the J gene lost 1 base, with 7 bases spanning the gap. The CDR3 contains 14 residues. The CDR3 loop is CASSIGNSNYGYTF. Written as DNA, the CDR3 is TGTGCCAGTAGTATAGGAAACAGTAACTATGGCTACACCTTC. Looking up the rest from reference TRBV19 and TRBJ1-2 gives the full variable domain: DGGITQSPKYLFRKEGQNVTLSCEQNLNHDAMYWYRQDPGQGLRLIYYSQIVNDFQKGDIAEGYSVSREKKESFPLTVTSAQKNPTAFYLCASSIGNSNYGYTFGSGTRLTVV.

This chain uses TRBV11-2 with TRBJ2-5; possibly TRBD2 for D (7 bases). CDR1 is SGHAT, CDR2 FQNNGV, per germline. CDR3 length: 18 amino acids. V was pared by 5 bases and J by 0 bases, with 22 bases between. As DNA, the CDR3 is TGTGCCAGCAGCCACGTGGGTGTGGGAGGGGGGTACCAAGAGACCCAGTACTTC. Translating it yields CASSHVGVGGGYQETQYF.

As regards this clone: Since a much larger clone is just one base distant, this may be a read error. Other DNA sequences in the same sample also yield this CDR3. The chain uses TRBV7-3 and TRBJ2-1; TRBD2 is a possible D gene (5 bases). V was shortened by 4 bases and J by 9 bases, with 10 bases between the two germline ends. Germline CDR1 reads SGHTA; CDR2 reads FQGTGA. There are 12 residues in the CDR3. The CDR3 sequence: CASSYREGEQFF. The CDR3 DNA follows: TGTGCCAGCAGCTACCGGGAAGGTGAGCAGTTCTTC. The full variable domain, completed using reference TRBV7-3 and TRBJ2-1, is GAGVSQTPSNKVTEKGKYVELRCDPISGHTALYWYRQSLGQGPEFLIYFQGTGAADDSGLPNDRFFAVRPEGSVSTLKIQRTERGDSAVYLCASSYREGEQFFGPGTRLTVL.

The chain employs TRBV2 and TRBJ1-4; D perhaps matches TRBD1 (6 bases). V was trimmed by 6 bases and J by 6 bases, leaving 14 bases between them. This CDR3 comprises 14 residues. Germline CDR1 reads SNHLY; CDR2 reads FYNNEI. CDR3 sequence (DNA): TGTGCCAGCAGGGACGGGACACCTTATGAAAAACTGTTTTTT. It translates to CASRDGTPYEKLFF.

In DNA, the CDR3 is TGCGCCAGCAGCCGAGGACTAGCGGGACCCCTCTCTGACACCGGGGAGCTGTTTTTT. Protein product: CASSRGLAGPLSDTGELFF. The J gene is TRBJ2-2, the V gene TRBV5-1; 12 bases align to TRBD2. Germline CDR1 and CDR2: SGHRS and YFSETQ. The ends lost 4 bases at V and 3 bases at J; junction bases unmatched: 13. This CDR3 is built from 19 residues.

This sequence joins TRBV7-2 and TRBJ2-6; 11 bases are a match to TRBD2. Trimming took 2 bases from V and 0 from J; bases not matched to a gene: 6. CDR3 length: 19 amino acids. The germline gives CDR1 SGHTA, CDR2 FQGNSA. The CDR3 is CASSLHRLAGPSGANVLTF. The CDR3 bases are TGTGCCAGCAGCTTACATAGACTAGCGGGACCCTCTGGGGCCAACGTCCTGACTTTC.